The 7 T cell receptor beta chains below were found in one sample sequenced in a study of CD8 T cells in ankylosing spondylitis. For these TCRs, the target antigens are not known. TCRdb analysed the 5' RACE reads with MiXCR anew, one entry per CDR3 protein. Of some 220,000 distinct CDR3 sequences in the sample, 5.5% to 7.5% are singletons; the top ten hold more than 13%. Whole-study findings and limits: For ankylosing spondylitis blood, a TCR beta motif of 7 or 8 highly homologous variants appeared characteristic.

Source material: blood, either unsorted or a sorted T cell fraction (not recorded which). Every receptor here comes from a male donor with ankylosing spondylitis.

V gene TRBV4-2 combines with J gene TRBJ2-1; 8 bases agree with TRBD1. CDR1 LGHNA and CDR2 YNFKEQ come from the germline V gene. CDR3 length: 15 amino acids. With 4 bases clipped from V and 6 bases from J, the junction kept 8 bases outside the gene matches. The CDR3 region has the DNA TGTGCCAGCAGCCCGACAGGGGTCCCACCCAATGAGCAGTTCTTC. It specifies CASSPTGVPPNEQFF.

At least ten counts were recorded for this clonotype. CDR3 DNA sequence: TGTGCCAGCAGCCCTAACGGGGGATTCAATCAGCCCCAGCATTTT. Its translation: CASSPNGGFNQPQHF. This chain connects TRBV9 to TRBJ1-5; D possibly corresponds to TRBD1 (5 bases). The V end was cut by 4 bases, the J end by 3 bases, with 14 bases between. The germline V gene has CDR1 SGDLS and CDR2 YYNGEE. The CDR3 length is 15 residues.

In its sample, this clonotype was seen many times. The chain carries TRBV2 and TRBJ1-6, with 7 bases aligning to TRBD1. The CDR3 runs to 14 residues. Germline CDR1 is SNHLY and CDR2 is FYNNEI. The V gene end was trimmed by 10 bases and the J gene end by 7 bases; junction bases not matched to a gene: 10. CDR3 nucleotide sequence: TGTGCCACCCCTCGGACAGGCATCAATTCACCCCTCCACTTT. Encoded protein: CATPRTGINSPLHF.

The CDR3 DNA sequence: TGTGCCAGCAGCTTAGACCCCGGGACCGGTCCGAACACCGGGGAGCTGTTTTTT. Translated, it gives CASSLDPGTGPNTGELFF. The rearrangement joins TRBV11-2 to TRBJ2-2; D is perhaps TRBD1 or TRBD2 (5 bases each). This CDR3 spans 18 amino acids. V shed 0 bases and J shed 0 bases, with 14 bases lying between them. Germline V gives CDR1 SGHAT, CDR2 FQNNGV. Combining the CDR3 with reference TRBV11-2 and TRBJ2-2 gives the whole variable domain EAGVAQSPRYKIIEKRQSVAFWCNPISGHATLYWYQQILGQGPKLLIQFQNNGVVDDSQLPKDRFSAERLKGVDSTLKIQPAKLEDSAVYLCASSLDPGTGPNTGELFFGEGSRLTVL.

Many counts were recorded for this clonotype. The chain couples TRBV29-1 to TRBJ2-7; D not certain. Trimming removed 1 base from V and 1 base from J, with 14 bases in between. The CDR3 has 15 amino acids. Germline values: CDR1 SQVTM, CDR2 ANQGSEA. This chain's CDR3 is CSVEVRDILSYEQYF. The CDR3 DNA sequence: TGCAGCGTTGAAGTACGAGACATCCTATCCTACGAGCAGTACTTC.

This clonotype was seen at least ten times. The genes are TRBV11-2 and TRBJ2-3; 7 nucleotides agree with TRBD2. Trimming at V came to 5 bases and at J to 3 bases, leaving 8 bases not matched to a gene. The CDR3 consists of 15 residues. CDR1 is SGHAT, CDR2 FQNNGV, per germline. The chain's CDR3 is CASSPWEGRTDTQYF. The CDR3 nucleotides are TGTGCCAGCAGCCCCTGGGAGGGGCGGACAGATACGCAGTATTTT.

This chain uses TRBV7-2 with TRBJ1-1; no clear D. The germline gives CDR1 SGHTA, CDR2 FQGNSA. The CDR3 loop spans 15 amino acids. V was trimmed by 6 bases and J by 1 base, leaving 15 bases between them. Written as DNA, the CDR3 is TGTGCCAGCAGTCCCGCCGGGTGGGCGAACACTGAAGCTTTCTTT. Translated: CASSPAGWANTEAFF. The entire variable domain, with the rest obtained from reference TRBV7-2 and TRBJ1-1, is as follows: GAGVSQSPSNKVTEKGKDVELRCDPISGHTALYWYRQSLGQGLEFLIYFQGNSAPDKSGLPSDRFSAERTGGSVSTLTIQRTQQEDSAVYLCASSPAGWANTEAFFGQGTRLTVV.